This T cell receptor beta chain was observed in a study of cytomegalovirus exposure and HLA in healthy donors. Regarding the study as a whole: TCR beta V segments were, for the most part, productive about 87% or about 30% of the time in an earlier analysis. Among immune exposure information, only CMV serostatus was available. Most sequenced TCRs were rare (though some public TCRs occurred in many donors).

As to this clone: The antigen is unknown.

This CDR3 spans 17 amino acids. Germline lookup yields CDR1 LGHNA and CDR2 YNFKEQ. V lost 0 bases to trimming and J lost 7 bases, with 18 bases between them. PCR used 60 Vbeta primers and 13 Jbeta primers. The assay was immunoSEQ multiplex PCR, and TCRdb's table has in-frame clones only and misses some. The sample records around 150,000 clones, 80% being singletons. The TCR comes from a woman in her thirties or forties in good health and CMV-seronegative. The chain recombines TRBV4-2 with TRBJ2-2; a possible D gene is TRBD2 (6 bases). The sample was PBMCs. In nucleotides, the CDR3 is TGTGCCAGCAGCCAAGAGGCGGGGCAGTTCATGATCGGGGAGCTGTTTTTT. Its protein product is CASSQEAGQFMIGELFF.